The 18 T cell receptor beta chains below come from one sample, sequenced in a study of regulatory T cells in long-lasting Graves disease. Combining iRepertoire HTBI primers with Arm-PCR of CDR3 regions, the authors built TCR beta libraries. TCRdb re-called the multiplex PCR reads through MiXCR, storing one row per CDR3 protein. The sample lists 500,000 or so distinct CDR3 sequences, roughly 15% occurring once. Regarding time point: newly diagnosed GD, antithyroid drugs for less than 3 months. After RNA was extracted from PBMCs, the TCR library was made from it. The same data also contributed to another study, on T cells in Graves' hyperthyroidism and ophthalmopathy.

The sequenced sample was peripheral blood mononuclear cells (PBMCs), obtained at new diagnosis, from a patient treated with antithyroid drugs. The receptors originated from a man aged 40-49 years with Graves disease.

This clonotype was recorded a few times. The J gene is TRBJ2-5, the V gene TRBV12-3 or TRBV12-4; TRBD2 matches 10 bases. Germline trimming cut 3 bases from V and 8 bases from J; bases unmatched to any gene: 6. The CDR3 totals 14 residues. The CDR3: CASSFGSGRRTQYF. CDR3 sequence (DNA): TGTGCCAGCAGTTTTGGTAGCGGGAGGCGCACCCAGTACTTC.

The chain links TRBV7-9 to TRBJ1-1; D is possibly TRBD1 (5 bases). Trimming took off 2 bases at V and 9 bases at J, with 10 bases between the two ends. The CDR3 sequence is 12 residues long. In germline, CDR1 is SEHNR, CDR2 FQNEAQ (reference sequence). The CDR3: CASSLQGRQAFF. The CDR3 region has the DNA TGTGCCAGCAGCTTACAGGGAAGGCAAGCTTTCTTT.

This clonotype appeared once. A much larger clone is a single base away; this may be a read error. The CDR3, as DNA: TGTGCCGGCAGCCTGGGACTAGCGGGAAAGTTCCAAGAGACCCAGTACTTC. This codes for CAGSLGLAGKFQETQYF. This chain joins TRBV7-2 and TRBJ2-5, with TRBD2 identical over 13 bases. Looked up from germline, CDR1 is SGHTA and CDR2 is FQGNSA. CDR3 length: 17 residues.

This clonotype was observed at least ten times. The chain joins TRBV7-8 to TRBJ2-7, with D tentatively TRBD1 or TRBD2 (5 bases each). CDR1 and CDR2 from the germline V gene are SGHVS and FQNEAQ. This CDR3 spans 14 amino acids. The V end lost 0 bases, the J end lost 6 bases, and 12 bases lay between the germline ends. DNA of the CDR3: TGTGCCAGCAGCTTAGCTGGGGGTGGACGCGAGCAGTACTTC. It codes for CASSLAGGGREQYF.

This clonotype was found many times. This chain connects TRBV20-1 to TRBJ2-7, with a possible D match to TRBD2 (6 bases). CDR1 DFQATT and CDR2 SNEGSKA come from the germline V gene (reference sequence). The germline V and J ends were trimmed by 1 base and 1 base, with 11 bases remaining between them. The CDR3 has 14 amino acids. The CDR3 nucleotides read TGCAGTGCTAGAGCGGGAGTTTTGTCCTACGAGCAGTACTTC. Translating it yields CSARAGVLSYEQYF.

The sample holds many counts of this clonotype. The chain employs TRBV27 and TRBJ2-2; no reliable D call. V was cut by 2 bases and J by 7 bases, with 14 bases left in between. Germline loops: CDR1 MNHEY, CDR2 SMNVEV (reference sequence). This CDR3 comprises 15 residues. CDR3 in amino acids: CASSLVASDGGELFF. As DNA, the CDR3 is TGTGCCAGCAGTTTAGTGGCTAGTGATGGCGGGGAGCTGTTTTTT.

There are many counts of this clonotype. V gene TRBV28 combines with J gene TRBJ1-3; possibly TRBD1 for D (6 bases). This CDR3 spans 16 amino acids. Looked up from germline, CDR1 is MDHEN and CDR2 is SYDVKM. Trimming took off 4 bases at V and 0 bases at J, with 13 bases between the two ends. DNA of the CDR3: TGTGCCAGCAGTTCCTTGGACAGCCTCTCTGGAAACACCATATATTTT. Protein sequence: CASSSLDSLSGNTIYF. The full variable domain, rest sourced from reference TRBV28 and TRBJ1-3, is DVKVTQSSRYLVKRTGEKVFLECVQDMDHENMFWYRQDPGLGLRLIYFSYDVKMKEKGDIPEGYSVSREKKERFSLILESASTNQTSMYLCASSSLDSLSGNTIYFGEGSWLTVV.

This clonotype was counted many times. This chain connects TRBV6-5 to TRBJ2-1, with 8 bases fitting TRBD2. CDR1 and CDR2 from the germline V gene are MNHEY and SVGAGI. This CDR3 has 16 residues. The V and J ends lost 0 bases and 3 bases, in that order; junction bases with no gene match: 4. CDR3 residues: CASSYSAGGIYNEQFF. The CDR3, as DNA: TGTGCCAGCAGTTACTCCGCGGGAGGAATCTACAATGAGCAGTTCTTC.

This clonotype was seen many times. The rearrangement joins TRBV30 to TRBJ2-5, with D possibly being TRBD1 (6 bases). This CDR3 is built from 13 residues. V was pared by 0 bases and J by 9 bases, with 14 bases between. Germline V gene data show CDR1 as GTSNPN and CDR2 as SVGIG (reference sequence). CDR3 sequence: CAWSVAGPGAQYF. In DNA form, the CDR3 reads TGTGCCTGGAGTGTAGCAGGTCCAGGGGCCCAGTACTTC.

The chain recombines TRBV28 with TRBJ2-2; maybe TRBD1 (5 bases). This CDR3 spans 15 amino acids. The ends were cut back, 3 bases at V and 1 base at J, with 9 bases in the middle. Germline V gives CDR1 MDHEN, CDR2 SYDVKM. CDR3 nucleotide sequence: TGTGCCAGCAGTTTCGTCAGGGAGAACACCGGGGAGCTGTTTTTT. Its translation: CASSFVRENTGELFF.

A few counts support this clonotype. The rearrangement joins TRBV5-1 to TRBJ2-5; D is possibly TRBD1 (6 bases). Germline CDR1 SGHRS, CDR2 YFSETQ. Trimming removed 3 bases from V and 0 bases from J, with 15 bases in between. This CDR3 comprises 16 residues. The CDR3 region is CASSSSPQGNQETQYF. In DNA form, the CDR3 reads TGCGCCAGCAGCTCGAGCCCCCAGGGGAACCAAGAGACCCAGTACTTC.

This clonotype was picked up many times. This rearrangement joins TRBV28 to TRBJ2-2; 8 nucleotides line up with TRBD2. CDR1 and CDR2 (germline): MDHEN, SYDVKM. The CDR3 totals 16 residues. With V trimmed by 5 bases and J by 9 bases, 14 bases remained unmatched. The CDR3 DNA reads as TGTGCCAGCAGTCAAACCGGGACTAGTCTGTCCCGGGAGCTGTTTTTT. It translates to CASSQTGTSLSRELFF.

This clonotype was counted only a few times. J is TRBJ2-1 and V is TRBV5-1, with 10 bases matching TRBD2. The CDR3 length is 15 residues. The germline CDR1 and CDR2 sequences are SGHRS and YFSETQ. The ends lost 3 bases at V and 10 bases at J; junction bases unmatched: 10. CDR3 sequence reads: CASSSGLAPRSEQFF. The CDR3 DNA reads TGCGCCAGCAGCTCGGGACTAGCGCCACGGTCGGAGCAGTTCTTC.

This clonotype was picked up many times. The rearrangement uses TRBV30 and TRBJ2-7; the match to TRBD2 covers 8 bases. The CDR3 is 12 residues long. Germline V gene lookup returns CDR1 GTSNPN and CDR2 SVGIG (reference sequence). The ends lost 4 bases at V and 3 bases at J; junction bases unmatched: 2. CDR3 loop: CAWTGTSYEQYF. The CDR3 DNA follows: TGTGCCTGGACCGGGACTAGCTACGAGCAGTACTTC.

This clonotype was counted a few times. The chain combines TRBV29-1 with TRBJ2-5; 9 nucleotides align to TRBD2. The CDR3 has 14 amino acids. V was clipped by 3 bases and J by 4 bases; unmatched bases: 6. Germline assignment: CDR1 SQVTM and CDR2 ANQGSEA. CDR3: CSVDLAGAVETQYF. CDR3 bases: TGCAGCGTTGACTTAGCGGGAGCGGTAGAGACCCAGTACTTC.

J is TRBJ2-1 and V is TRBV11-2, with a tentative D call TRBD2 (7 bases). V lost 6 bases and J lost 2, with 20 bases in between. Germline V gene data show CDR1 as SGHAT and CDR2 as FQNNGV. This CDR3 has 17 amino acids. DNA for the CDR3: TGTGCCAGCAGTAAAGGGGGGGCGTCTGGCACCTACAATGAGCAGTTCTTC. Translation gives CASSKGGASGTYNEQFF.

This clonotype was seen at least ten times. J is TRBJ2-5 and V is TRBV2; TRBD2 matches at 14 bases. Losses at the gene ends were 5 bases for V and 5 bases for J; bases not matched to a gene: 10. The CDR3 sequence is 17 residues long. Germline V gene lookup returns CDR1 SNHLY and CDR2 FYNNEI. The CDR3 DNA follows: TGTGCCAGCAGTAAAACTGGGACTAGCGGGAGCTATGAGACCCAGTACTTC. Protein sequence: CASSKTGTSGSYETQYF.

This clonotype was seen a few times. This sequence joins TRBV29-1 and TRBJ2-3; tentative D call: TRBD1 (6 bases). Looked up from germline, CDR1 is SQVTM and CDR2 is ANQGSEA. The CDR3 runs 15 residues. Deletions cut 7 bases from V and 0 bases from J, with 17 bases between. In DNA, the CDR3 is TGCAGCGCCACAGTAGGGGGAACTAGCACAGATACGCAGTATTTT. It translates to CSATVGGTSTDTQYF.